In this sample, the clone carrying this TCR beta chain turned up a few times. TCRdb keeps only in-frame clones here, not all; method: immunoSEQ multiplex PCR. The data show about 400,000 clones, with around nine tenths seen just once and 1.7% held by the top ten. This specimen comes from a study of blood T cell repertoires in COVID-19. Participant-given clinical history determined each cohort assignment. The CDR3 is 14 residues long. V lost 9 bases to trimming and J lost 5 bases; unmatched junction nucleotides: 8. Germline V gives CDR1 KGHSH, CDR2 LQKENI. The specimen was PBMCs or T cells enriched from blood (not recorded which). The V gene is TRBV18, the J gene TRBJ2-1; 9 bases are shared with TRBD1. The clonotype originates from a woman aged 30 to 39 who had recovered from COVID-19. The DNA for the CDR3 is TGTGCCAGTAGACGGGACAGGGTGGACAATGAGCAGTTCTTC. Its protein product is CASRRDRVDNEQFF. Combining the CDR3 with reference TRBV18 and TRBJ2-1 gives the whole variable domain NAGVMQNPRHLVRRRGQEARLRCSPMKGHSHVYWYRQLPEEGLKFMVYLQKENIIDESGMPKERFSAEFPKEGPSILRIQQVVRGDSAAYFCASRRDRVDNEQFFGPGTRLTVL.